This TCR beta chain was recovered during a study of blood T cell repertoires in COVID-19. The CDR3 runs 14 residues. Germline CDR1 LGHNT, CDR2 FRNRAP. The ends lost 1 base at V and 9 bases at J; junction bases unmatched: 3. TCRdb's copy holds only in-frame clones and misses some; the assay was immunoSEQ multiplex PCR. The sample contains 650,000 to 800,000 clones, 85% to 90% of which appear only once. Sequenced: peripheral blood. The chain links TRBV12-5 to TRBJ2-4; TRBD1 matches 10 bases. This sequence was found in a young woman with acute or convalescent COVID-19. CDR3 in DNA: TGTGCTAGTGGTTTGGGACAGGGGGCACTCATTCAGTACTTC. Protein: CASGLGQGALIQYF.